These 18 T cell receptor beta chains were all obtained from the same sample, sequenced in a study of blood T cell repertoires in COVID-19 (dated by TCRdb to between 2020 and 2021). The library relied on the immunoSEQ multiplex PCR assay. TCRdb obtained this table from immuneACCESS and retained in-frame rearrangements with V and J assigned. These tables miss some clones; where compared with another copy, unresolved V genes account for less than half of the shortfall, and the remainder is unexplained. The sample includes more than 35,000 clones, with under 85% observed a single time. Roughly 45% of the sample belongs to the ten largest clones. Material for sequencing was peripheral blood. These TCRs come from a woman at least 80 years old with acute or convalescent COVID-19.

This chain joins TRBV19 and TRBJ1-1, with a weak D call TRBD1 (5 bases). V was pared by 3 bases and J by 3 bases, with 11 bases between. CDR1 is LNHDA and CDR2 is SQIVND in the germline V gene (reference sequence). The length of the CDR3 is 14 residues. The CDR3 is CASSMGREDTEAFF. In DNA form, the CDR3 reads TGTGCCAGTAGTATGGGCAGGGAAGACACTGAAGCTTTCTTT.

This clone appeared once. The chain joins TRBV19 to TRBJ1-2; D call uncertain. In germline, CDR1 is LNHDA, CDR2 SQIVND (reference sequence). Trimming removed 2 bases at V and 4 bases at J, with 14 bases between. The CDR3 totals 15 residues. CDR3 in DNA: TGTGCCAGTAGTATAAAGAGGGAATCAGGCTATGGCTACACCTTC. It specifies CASSIKRESGYGYTF.

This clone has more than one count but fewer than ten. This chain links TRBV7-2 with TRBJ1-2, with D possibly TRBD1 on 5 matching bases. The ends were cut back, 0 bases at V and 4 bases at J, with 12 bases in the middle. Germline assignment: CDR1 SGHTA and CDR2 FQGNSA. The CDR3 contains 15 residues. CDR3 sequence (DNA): TGTGCCAGCAGCTTAGCCGATCCAGGGTCCTATGGCTACACCTTC. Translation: CASSLADPGSYGYTF.

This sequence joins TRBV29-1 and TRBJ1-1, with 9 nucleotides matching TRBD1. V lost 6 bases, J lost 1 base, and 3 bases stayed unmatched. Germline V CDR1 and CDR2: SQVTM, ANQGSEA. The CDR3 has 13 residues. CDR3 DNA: TGCAGCGTAGCGGGACAGGGGAACACTGAAGCTTTCTTT. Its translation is CSVAGQGNTEAFF.

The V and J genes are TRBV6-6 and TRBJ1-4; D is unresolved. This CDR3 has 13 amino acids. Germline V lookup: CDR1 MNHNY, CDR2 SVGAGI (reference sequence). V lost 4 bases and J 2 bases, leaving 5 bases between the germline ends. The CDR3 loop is CASSFSTNEKLFF. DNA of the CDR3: TGTGCCAGCAGTTTTTCTACTAATGAAAAACTGTTTTTT.

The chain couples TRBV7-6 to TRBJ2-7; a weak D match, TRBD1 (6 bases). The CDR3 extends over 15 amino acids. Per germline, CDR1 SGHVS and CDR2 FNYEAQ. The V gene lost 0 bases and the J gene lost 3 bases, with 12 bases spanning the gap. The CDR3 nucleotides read TGTGCCAGCAGCTTAGCTCCAGGGACAAACTACGAGCAGTACTTC. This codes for CASSLAPGTNYEQYF.

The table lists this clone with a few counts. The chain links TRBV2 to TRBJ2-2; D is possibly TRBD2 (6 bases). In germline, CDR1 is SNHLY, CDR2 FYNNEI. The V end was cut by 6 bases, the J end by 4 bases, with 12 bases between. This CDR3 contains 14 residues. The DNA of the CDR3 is TGTGCCAGCAGGCGGGACGGGCTCACCGGGGAGCTGTTTTTT. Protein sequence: CASRRDGLTGELFF.

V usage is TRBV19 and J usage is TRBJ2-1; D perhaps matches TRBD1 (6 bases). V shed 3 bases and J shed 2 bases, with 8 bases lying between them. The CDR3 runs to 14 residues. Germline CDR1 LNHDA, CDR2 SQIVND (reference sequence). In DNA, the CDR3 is TGTGCCAGTAGTATTTCAGGGGCCTACAATGAGCAGTTCTTC. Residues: CASSISGAYNEQFF.

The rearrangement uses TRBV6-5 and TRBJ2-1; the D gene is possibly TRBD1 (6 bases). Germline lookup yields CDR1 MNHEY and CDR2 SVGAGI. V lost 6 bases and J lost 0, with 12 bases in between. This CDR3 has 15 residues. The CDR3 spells CASSLRGSSYNEQFF. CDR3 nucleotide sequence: TGTGCCAGCAGCCTGAGGGGGAGCTCCTACAATGAGCAGTTCTTC.

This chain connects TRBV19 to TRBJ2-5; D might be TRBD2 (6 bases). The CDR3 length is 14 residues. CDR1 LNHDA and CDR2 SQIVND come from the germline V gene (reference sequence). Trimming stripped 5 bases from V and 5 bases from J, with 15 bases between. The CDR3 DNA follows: TGTGCCAGTAGTCCCGCGGGGATTTGGGAGACCCAGTACTTC. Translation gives CASSPAGIWETQYF.

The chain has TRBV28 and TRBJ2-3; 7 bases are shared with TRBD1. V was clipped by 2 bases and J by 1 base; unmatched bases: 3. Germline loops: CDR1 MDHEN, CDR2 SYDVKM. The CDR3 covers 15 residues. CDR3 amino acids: CASSLKGTGTDTQYF. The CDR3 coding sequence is TGTGCCAGCAGTTTAAAGGGGACAGGCACAGATACGCAGTATTTT.

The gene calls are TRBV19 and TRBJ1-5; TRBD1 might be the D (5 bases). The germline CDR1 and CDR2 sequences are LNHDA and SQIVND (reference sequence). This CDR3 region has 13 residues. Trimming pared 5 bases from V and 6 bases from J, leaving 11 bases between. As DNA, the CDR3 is TGTGCCAGTAGTGATCAGGGTAGTCAGCCCCAGCATTTT. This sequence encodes CASSDQGSQPQHF. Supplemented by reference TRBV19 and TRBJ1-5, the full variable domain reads DGGITQSPKYLFRKEGQNVTLSCEQNLNHDAMYWYRQDPGQGLRLIYYSQIVNDFQKGDIAEGYSVSREKKESFPLTVTSAQKNPTAFYLCASSDQGSQPQHFGDGTRLSIL.

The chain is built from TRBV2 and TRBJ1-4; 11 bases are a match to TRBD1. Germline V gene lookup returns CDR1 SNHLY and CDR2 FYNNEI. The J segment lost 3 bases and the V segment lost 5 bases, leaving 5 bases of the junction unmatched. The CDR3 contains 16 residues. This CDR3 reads CASSQDRGLANEKLFF. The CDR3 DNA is TGTGCCAGCAGTCAGGACAGGGGGCTCGCTAATGAAAAACTGTTTTTT.

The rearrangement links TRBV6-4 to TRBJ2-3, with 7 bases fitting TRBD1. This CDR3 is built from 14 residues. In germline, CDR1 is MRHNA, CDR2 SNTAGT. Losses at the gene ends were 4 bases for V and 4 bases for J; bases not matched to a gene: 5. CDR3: CASSVLGGADTQYF. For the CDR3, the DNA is TGTGCCAGCAGTGTTCTAGGGGGCGCAGATACGCAGTATTTT.

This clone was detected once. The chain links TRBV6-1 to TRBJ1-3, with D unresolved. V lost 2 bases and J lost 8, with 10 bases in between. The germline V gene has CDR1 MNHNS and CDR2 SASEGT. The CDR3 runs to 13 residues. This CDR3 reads CASSEKMRDTIYF. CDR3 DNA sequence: TGTGCCAGCAGTGAAAAGATGAGAGACACCATATATTTT.

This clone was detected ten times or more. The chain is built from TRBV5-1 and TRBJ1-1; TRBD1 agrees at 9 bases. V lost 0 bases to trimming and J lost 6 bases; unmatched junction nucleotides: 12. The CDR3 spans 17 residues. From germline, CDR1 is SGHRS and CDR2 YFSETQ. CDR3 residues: CASSLATWTGVSSEAFF. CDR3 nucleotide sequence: TGCGCCAGCAGCTTGGCCACTTGGACAGGGGTCTCCTCTGAAGCTTTCTTT.

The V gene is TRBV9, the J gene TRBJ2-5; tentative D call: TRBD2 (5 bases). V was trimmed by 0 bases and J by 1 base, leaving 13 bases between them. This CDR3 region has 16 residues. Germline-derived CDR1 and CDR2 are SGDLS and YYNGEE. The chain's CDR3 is CASSVGEGSGQETQYF. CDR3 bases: TGTGCCAGCAGCGTAGGAGAAGGAAGCGGCCAAGAGACCCAGTACTTC.

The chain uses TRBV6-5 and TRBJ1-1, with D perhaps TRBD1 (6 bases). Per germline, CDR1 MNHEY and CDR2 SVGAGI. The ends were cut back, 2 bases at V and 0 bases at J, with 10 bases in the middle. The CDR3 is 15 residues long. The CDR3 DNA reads TGTGCCAGCAGTTACCGAGGGGGGGTGAACACTGAAGCTTTCTTT. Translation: CASSYRGGVNTEAFF.